These 14 T cell receptor beta chains came from one sample sequenced in a study of cytomegalovirus exposure and HLA in healthy donors. Primers included in the PCR were 60 Vbeta and 13 Jbeta primers. The table came from immunoSEQ multiplex PCR; TCRdb's copy has only in-frame clones and leaves some out. The sample has about 82,000 clones, 74% seen once. The sample consisted of PBMCs. The receptors come from a man aged 25 to 40 in good health and CMV-seropositive.

The chain couples TRBV27 to TRBJ1-2; weak D call: TRBD1 (5 bases). The CDR3 is 14 amino acids. Trimming took 4 bases from V and 1 from J, leaving 10 bases between them. Germline V gives CDR1 MNHEY, CDR2 SMNVEV (reference sequence). The chain's CDR3 is CASSWSRDNYGYTF. For the CDR3, the DNA is TGTGCCAGCAGTTGGTCCAGGGATAACTATGGCTACACCTTC.

The chain recombines TRBV30 with TRBJ2-3; no reliable D call. The CDR3 consists of 14 residues. V was trimmed by 4 bases and J by 2 bases, leaving 13 bases between them. Germline-derived CDR1 and CDR2 are GTSNPN and SVGIG (reference sequence). The DNA of the CDR3 is TGTGCCTGGATGGCCGACTCCTTCACAGATACGCAGTATTTT. The encoded protein is CAWMADSFTDTQYF.

This clone has more than one count but fewer than ten. A junction boundary mismatches the germline segment, possibly from a read error. The chain is built from TRBV7-7 and TRBJ2-7; 7 nucleotides match TRBD1. Germline V CDR1 and CDR2: SSHAT, FNYEAQ (reference sequence). The CDR3 length is 14 residues. The CDR3 here is CASSLAQGNYEQYF. In nucleotides, the CDR3 is TGTGCTAGCAGCTTAGCACAGGGGAACTACGAGCAGTACTTC.

This rearrangement joins TRBV7-9 to TRBJ2-7, with 9 positions matching TRBD1. V shed 6 bases, J shed 5 bases, and the junction held 5 bases outside the gene matches. The CDR3 totals 13 residues. Germline V gene lookup returns CDR1 SEHNR and CDR2 FQNEAQ (reference sequence). The CDR3: CASSSTGGNEQYF. DNA for the CDR3: TGTGCCAGCAGTTCGACAGGGGGGAACGAGCAGTACTTC.

CDR3 loop: CASRVTGTYGYTF. The CDR3 nucleotides are TGTGCCAGCAGGGTGACAGGGACCTATGGCTACACCTTC. The rearrangement joins TRBV28 to TRBJ1-2, with 7 bases matching TRBD1. The trim removed 6 bases at V and 4 bases at J, leaving 5 bases unmatched. The CDR3 length is 13 residues. Looked up from germline, CDR1 is MDHEN and CDR2 is SYDVKM.

This clone turned up a few times. V and J are TRBV5-1 and TRBJ2-1; a weak D match, TRBD1 (7 bases). CDR3 size: 16 residues. Between the trimmed V and J ends, which lost 2 bases and 5 bases, there was a span of 17 bases. Germline V CDR1 and CDR2: SGHRS, YFSETQ. This CDR3 is CASSFLAGGQNNEQFF. The CDR3 nucleotides are TGCGCCAGCAGCTTTCTAGCAGGGGGGCAGAACAATGAGCAGTTCTTC.

CDR3 sequence (DNA): TGTGCCAGTAGTATATCTCGGACAGGGGATCCGGGCTACACCTTC. Amino acid sequence: CASSISRTGDPGYTF. The chain links TRBV19 to TRBJ1-2; 9 bases line up with TRBD1. The J segment lost 8 bases and the V segment lost 2 bases, leaving 9 bases of the junction unmatched. The V gene's germline CDR1 is LNHDA and CDR2 SQIVND (reference sequence). CDR3 length equals 15 residues.

This rearrangement joins TRBV5-1 to TRBJ1-2, with a weak D call TRBD1 (6 bases). The CDR3 consists of 13 residues. Trimming took off 4 bases at V and 4 bases at J, with 11 bases between the two ends. Germline loops: CDR1 SGHRS, CDR2 YFSETQ. The CDR3 here is CASSRDTGYGYTF. In nucleotides, the CDR3 is TGCGCCAGCAGCCGGGACACCGGCTATGGCTACACCTTC.

The chain combines TRBV30 with TRBJ2-2; perhaps TRBD1 as D (5 bases). V was cut by 0 bases and J by 7 bases, with 15 bases left in between. The CDR3 extends over 15 amino acids. From germline, CDR1 is GTSNPN and CDR2 SVGIG (reference sequence). This CDR3 reads CAWSVQDQNGGELFF. The CDR3 region has the DNA TGTGCCTGGAGTGTACAGGACCAAAATGGCGGGGAGCTGTTTTTT.

V gene TRBV4-1 combines with J gene TRBJ2-2; 12 bases agree with TRBD2. Germline CDR1 and CDR2: MGHRA and YSYEKL. The CDR3 has 18 residues. Germline trimming cut 1 base from V and 7 bases from J; bases unmatched to any gene: 10. CDR3: CASSQVPASGGAGGELFF. Here the CDR3 DNA reads TGCGCCAGCAGCCAAGTGCCCGCTAGCGGGGGGGCTGGCGGGGAGCTGTTTTTT.

This chain joins TRBV5-1 and TRBJ2-7; 7 bases line up with TRBD1. V lost 5 bases, J lost 2 bases, and 7 bases stayed unmatched. CDR1 is SGHRS, CDR2 YFSETQ, per germline. The CDR3 totals 14 residues. CDR3 sequence (DNA): TGCGCCAGCAGGCCTGATACAGGGGCCTACGAGCAGTACTTC. It encodes CASRPDTGAYEQYF.

The chain couples TRBV5-4 to TRBJ1-2; 8 nucleotides match TRBD1. Trimming took 4 bases from V and 4 from J; bases not matched to a gene: 6. Germline assignment: CDR1 SGHNT and CDR2 YYREEE (reference sequence). CDR3 length: 14 residues. CDR3 amino acids: CASSGRGRVYGYTF. For the CDR3, the DNA is TGTGCCAGCAGCGGCAGGGGGCGCGTCTATGGCTACACCTTC.

The chain recombines TRBV5-1 with TRBJ2-3, with D tentatively TRBD1 (6 bases). CDR1 SGHRS and CDR2 YFSETQ come from the germline V gene. V lost 0 bases to trimming and J lost 3 bases, with 11 bases between them. This CDR3 spans 15 amino acids. The CDR3 DNA is TGCGCCAGCAGCTTGGGAGGGGGTGTAACAGATACGCAGTATTTT. Translating it yields CASSLGGGVTDTQYF.

The rearrangement joins TRBV5-1 to TRBJ1-1; 10 positions match TRBD1. CDR3 size: 15 residues. Germline V lookup: CDR1 SGHRS, CDR2 YFSETQ. Trimming removed 5 bases from V and 4 bases from J; junction bases left unmatched: 8. The CDR3 sequence is CASRSTDRGITEAFF. The CDR3, as DNA: TGCGCCAGCAGATCAACGGACAGGGGGATCACTGAAGCTTTCTTT.